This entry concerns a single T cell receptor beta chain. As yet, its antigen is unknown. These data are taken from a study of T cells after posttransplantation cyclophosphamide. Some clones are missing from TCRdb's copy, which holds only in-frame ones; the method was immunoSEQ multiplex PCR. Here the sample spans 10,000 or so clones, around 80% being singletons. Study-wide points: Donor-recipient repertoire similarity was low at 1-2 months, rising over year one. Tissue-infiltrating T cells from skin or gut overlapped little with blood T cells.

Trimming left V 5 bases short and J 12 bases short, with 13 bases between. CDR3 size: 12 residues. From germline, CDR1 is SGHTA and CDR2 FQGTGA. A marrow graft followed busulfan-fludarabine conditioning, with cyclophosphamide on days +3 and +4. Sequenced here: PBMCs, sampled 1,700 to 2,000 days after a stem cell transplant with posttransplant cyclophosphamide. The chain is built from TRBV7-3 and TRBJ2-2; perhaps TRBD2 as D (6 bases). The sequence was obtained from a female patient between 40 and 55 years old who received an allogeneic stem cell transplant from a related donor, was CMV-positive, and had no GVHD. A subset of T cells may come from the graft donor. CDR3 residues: CASSPGGTQLFF. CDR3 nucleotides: TGTGCCAGCAGCCCCGGGGGTACGCAGCTGTTTTTT.